The source of this T cell receptor beta chain is a study of blood T cell repertoires in COVID-19. This CDR3 region has 21 residues. Germline V CDR1 and CDR2: MNHEY, SMNVEV (reference sequence). Trimming removed 4 bases from V and 0 bases from J; junction bases left unmatched: 15. Original methodology: How many nucleated cells were present was estimated from reference gene primer amplification. The table came from immunoSEQ multiplex PCR; TCRdb's copy has only in-frame clones and leaves some out. D and trimming were read from the DNA, whereas the V and J calls and clone size are those reported in that table. The table has 150,000 or so clones, roughly 79% seen once; the top ten hold over 20%.

This TCR derives from a woman older than 75 with acute or convalescent COVID-19. This chain joins TRBV27 and TRBJ2-1; 13 bases align to TRBD2. Sequencing input: peripheral blood. CDR3 nucleotides: TGTGCCAGCAGTTCCCGTTGGCCGGGACTAGCGGGACTCCGCTCCTACAATGAGCAGTTCTTC. It encodes CASSSRWPGLAGLRSYNEQFF.